The source of this T cell receptor beta chain is a study of blood T cells in healthy people across ages. Alongside a J-beta primer mix, a sample-barcoded 5' primer served in a second PCR lasting about 7 to 11 cycles. Paired-end reads containing CDR3 totaled no fewer than 3 million for each sample. Using its own MiXCR run on the 5' RACE reads, TCRdb lists one record per CDR3 protein. The table includes some 900,000 distinct CDR3 sequences, around 48% detected once. Approximately 10 milliliters of peripheral blood were drawn from each donor into EDTA-treated tubes. This CDR3 has 15 amino acids. Trimming removed 3 bases from V and 3 bases from J; junction bases left unmatched: 7. CDR1 and CDR2 (germline): LGHDT, YNNKEL (reference sequence).

This receptor was taken from a man aged 25 to 40 in good health. The sequencing sample was made of blood. The chain joins TRBV3-1 to TRBJ1-2, with 7 bases lining up with TRBD1. This chain's CDR3 is CASSHVAGGDYGYTF. DNA of the CDR3: TGTGCCAGCAGCCACGTAGCAGGGGGGGACTATGGCTACACCTTC. The full variable domain, rest sourced from reference TRBV3-1 and TRBJ1-2, is DTAVSQTPKYLVTQMGNDKSIKCEQNLGHDTMYWYKQDSKKFLKIMFSYNNKELIINETVPNRFSPKSPDKAHLNLHINSLELGDSAVYFCASSHVAGGDYGYTFGSGTRLTVV.